The clone carrying this TCR beta chain was recorded a few times. As processed by the authors: The assay estimated nucleated cells by amplifying reference gene primers. The method was immunoSEQ multiplex PCR; TCRdb's version includes in-frame clones alone and lacks a portion of them. V, J and clone size are those of that table, while D and trimming were read from the DNA. The sample contains 170,000 or so clones, 75% to 90% of which appear only once. The ends lost 6 bases at V and 7 bases at J; junction bases unmatched: 6. The CDR3 sequence is 14 residues long. Germline CDR1 MDHEN, CDR2 SYDVKM. This sample was included in a study of blood T cell repertoires in COVID-19. Study-level background: The origin of the acute and convalescent COVID-19 samples was the United States, Italy and Spain. From T cells, B-cell-depleted T cells, or PBMCs came the material, which was cDNA or gDNA.

The sequence came from a woman aged 55-75 years with acute or convalescent COVID-19. The rearrangement uses TRBV28 and TRBJ1-4; 9 bases agree with TRBD1. Sequencing was performed on peripheral blood. CDR3 nucleotides: TGTGCCAGCAGGGGGACAGGGCCAGGTGAAAAACTGTTTTTT. Residues: CASRGTGPGEKLFF.